The 10 T cell receptor beta chains in this list originate from one sample, sequenced in a study of identical twins' blood T cells. TCRdb itself ran the 5' RACE reads through MiXCR, one entry per CDR3 protein. This table holds a few hundred thousand distinct CDR3 sequences, roughly 31% found once. The specimen was PBMCs. Receptors were obtained from a woman aged 18-49 years in good health.

This clonotype was detected a few times. V gene TRBV12-3 or TRBV12-4 combines with J gene TRBJ1-2, with D unresolved. Trimming removed 1 base from V and 5 bases from J, with 8 bases in between. The CDR3 contains 13 residues. The CDR3 nucleotides are TGTGCCAGCAGTTTAGGGAGAGTTTATGGCTACACCTTC. Encoded protein: CASSLGRVYGYTF.

This clonotype was recorded many times. The rearrangement links TRBV6-5 to TRBJ1-2; D is uncertain. The CDR3 has 13 residues. Trimming removed 4 bases from V and 3 bases from J, with 9 bases in between. Germline V gives CDR1 MNHEY, CDR2 SVGAGI. The CDR3 loop is CASSSGSDYGYTF. CDR3 nucleotide sequence: TGTGCCAGCAGTTCGGGCTCGGACTATGGCTACACCTTC.

The J gene is TRBJ1-1, the V gene TRBV4-3; a weak D match, TRBD1 (5 bases). V was trimmed by 0 bases and J by 0 bases, leaving 11 bases between them. This CDR3 has 16 amino acids. Per germline, CDR1 LGHNA and CDR2 YSLEER. The chain's CDR3 is CASSQELGRMNTEAFF. The CDR3 nucleotides are TGCGCCAGCAGCCAAGAATTGGGACGGATGAACACTGAAGCTTTCTTT.

This chain joins TRBV19 and TRBJ1-1; weak D call: TRBD1 (6 bases). The V end lost 5 bases, the J end lost 10 bases, and 20 bases lay between the germline ends. The CDR3 spans 14 residues. CDR1 and CDR2 from the germline V gene are LNHDA and SQIVND (reference sequence). CDR3 region: CASSPDRLDARAFF. DNA of the CDR3: TGTGCCAGTAGTCCAGACAGGCTCGATGCGCGAGCTTTCTTT.

This clonotype was seen repeatedly, ten times or more. The genes are TRBV7-2 and TRBJ1-1; D unresolved. V lost 5 bases and J lost 6, with 7 bases in between. This CDR3 has 11 amino acids. The V gene's germline CDR1 is SGHTA and CDR2 FQGNSA. This CDR3 reads CASSLLAEAFF. CDR3 DNA: TGTGCCAGCAGCCTCTTAGCTGAAGCTTTCTTT.

This clonotype was observed many times. This rearrangement joins TRBV12-3 or TRBV12-4 to TRBJ2-7; weak D call: TRBD1 (6 bases). V lost 5 bases to trimming and J lost 2 bases, with 16 bases between them. The CDR3 length is 15 residues. The CDR3 sequence is CASSPPGHRTYEQYF. The CDR3 DNA reads as TGTGCCAGCAGTCCTCCGGGACACCGGACCTACGAGCAGTACTTC.

The gene calls are TRBV25-1 and TRBJ1-1; D not certain. The CDR3 extends over 15 amino acids. The germline V gene encodes CDR1 MGHDK and CDR2 SYGVNS. The V and J ends lost 3 bases and 3 bases respectively, with 14 bases between them. The CDR3 DNA reads TGTGCCAGCAGTGAGGTGGGCAGCCTTCACACTGAAGCTTTCTTT. Its translation is CASSEVGSLHTEAFF.

This clonotype showed up just a few times. This chain uses TRBV6-1 with TRBJ1-5, with TRBD1 matching over 8 bases. This CDR3 spans 14 amino acids. CDR1 is MNHNS, CDR2 SASEGT, per germline. V gave up 7 bases and J gave up 7 bases; unmatched junction bases: 9. DNA for the CDR3: TGTGCCAGCACCCAAGACAGGGGACTACAGCCCCAGCATTTT. Amino acid sequence: CASTQDRGLQPQHF.

The chain uses TRBV7-9 and TRBJ2-7; possible D gene TRBD1, 6 bases. Germline-derived CDR1 and CDR2 are SEHNR and FQNEAQ (reference sequence). With 6 bases removed from V and 4 bases from J, the gap between germline ends came to 10 bases. The CDR3 is 12 residues long. CDR3 coding DNA: TGTGCCAGCAGATTGGACAGTTACGAGCAGTACTTC. This sequence encodes CASRLDSYEQYF.

This clonotype was recorded a few times. The CDR3 sequence is CSAGRGGGGTNEKLFF. The CDR3 DNA reads TGCAGCGCAGGGAGGGGTGGAGGTGGAACTAATGAAAAACTGTTTTTT. The chain couples TRBV29-1 to TRBJ1-4; D perhaps matches TRBD1 (5 bases). The CDR3 totals 16 residues. The V end lost 7 bases, the J end lost 1 base, and 19 bases lay between the germline ends. Germline V gene sequence: CDR1 SQVTM, CDR2 ANQGSEA.